The entry below gives a single TCR beta chain sequence along with its context. Its specificity is unknown. This specimen includes other DNA sequences encoding the same CDR3. The sample belongs to a study of cytomegalovirus exposure and HLA in healthy donors. Study-wide context: The approximately 120 million unique TCR beta sequences, from roughly 170 million T cells, were found by an earlier analysis.

CDR1 LGHNA and CDR2 YSLEER come from the germline V gene. This CDR3 is built from 14 residues. The V gene lost 4 bases and the J gene lost 3 bases, with 12 bases spanning the gap. Overall study results and limits: According to a later analysis, donors in an Asian-associated ancestry cluster reportedly had fewer N-insertions than the roughly 670-donor mean. Only CMV serostatus was available as immune exposure information.

A multiplex PCR was run with 60 Vbeta primers and 13 Jbeta primers. Sequenced by immunoSEQ multiplex PCR; TCRdb stores in-frame clones only, minus some. The sample yields approximately 120,000 clones, of which the top ten take up 2.5% to 3%. The rearrangement links TRBV4-3 to TRBJ1-1; no definite D call. This TCR came from a young man in good health and CMV-seronegative. Sequencing used PBMCs. DNA for the CDR3: TGCGCCAGCAGCCGGTTGACGGGAGACACTGAAGCTTTCTTT. This codes for CASSRLTGDTEAFF.